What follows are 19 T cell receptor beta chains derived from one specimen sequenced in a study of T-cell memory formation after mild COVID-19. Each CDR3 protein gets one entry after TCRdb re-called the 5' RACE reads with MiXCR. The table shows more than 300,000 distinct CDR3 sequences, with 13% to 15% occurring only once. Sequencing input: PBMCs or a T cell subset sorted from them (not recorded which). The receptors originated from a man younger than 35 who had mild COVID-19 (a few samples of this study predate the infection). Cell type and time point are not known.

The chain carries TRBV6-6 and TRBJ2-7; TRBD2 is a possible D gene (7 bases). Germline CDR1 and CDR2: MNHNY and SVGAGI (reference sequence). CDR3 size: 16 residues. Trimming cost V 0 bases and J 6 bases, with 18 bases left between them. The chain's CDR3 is CASSYSSAGARGEQYV. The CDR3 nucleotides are TGTGCCAGCAGTTACTCGAGCGCGGGGGCGCGGGGCGAGCAGTACGTC.

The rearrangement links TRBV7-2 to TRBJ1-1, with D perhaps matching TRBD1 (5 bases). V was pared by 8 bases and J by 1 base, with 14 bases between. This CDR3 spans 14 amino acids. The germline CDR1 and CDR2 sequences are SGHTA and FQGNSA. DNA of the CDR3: TGTGCCAGCGGGAGGGGCGCCGCGAACACTGAAGCTTTCTTT. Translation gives CASGRGAANTEAFF.

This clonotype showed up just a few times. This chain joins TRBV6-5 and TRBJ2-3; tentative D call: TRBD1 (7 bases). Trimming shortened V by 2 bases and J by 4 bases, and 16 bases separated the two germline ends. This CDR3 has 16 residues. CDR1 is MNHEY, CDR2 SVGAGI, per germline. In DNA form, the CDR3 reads TGTGCCAGCAGTTACCAAGGGGGCGGGGCGCCAGATACGCAGTATTTT. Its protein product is CASSYQGGGAPDTQYF.

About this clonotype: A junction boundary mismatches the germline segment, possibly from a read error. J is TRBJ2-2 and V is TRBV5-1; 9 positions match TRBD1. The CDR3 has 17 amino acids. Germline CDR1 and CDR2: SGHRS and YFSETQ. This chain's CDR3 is CASSSPGQGGNTGELFF. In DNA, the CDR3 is TGCGCCAGCAGCTCGCCGGGACAGGGCGGGAACACCGGGGAGCTCTTTTTT.

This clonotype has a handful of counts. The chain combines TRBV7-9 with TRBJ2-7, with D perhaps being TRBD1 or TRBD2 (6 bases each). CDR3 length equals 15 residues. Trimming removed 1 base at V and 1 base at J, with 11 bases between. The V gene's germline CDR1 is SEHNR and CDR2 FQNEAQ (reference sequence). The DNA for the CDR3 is TGTGCCAGCAGCTTAGGGTGGGGGGCATCCTACGAGCAGTACGTC. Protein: CASSLGWGASYEQYV.

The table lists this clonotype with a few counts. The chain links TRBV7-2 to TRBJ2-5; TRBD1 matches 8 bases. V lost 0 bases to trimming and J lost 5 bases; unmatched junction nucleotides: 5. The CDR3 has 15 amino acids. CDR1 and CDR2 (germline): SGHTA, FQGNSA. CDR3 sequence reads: CASSLATGAGETQYF. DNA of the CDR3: TGTGCCAGCAGCTTAGCGACAGGGGCGGGGGAGACCCAGTACTTC. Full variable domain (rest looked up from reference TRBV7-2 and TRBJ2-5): GAGVSQSPSNKVTEKGKDVELRCDPISGHTALYWYRQSLGQGLEFLIYFQGNSAPDKSGLPSDRFSAERTGGSVSTLTIQRTQQEDSAVYLCASSLATGAGETQYFGPGTRLLVL.

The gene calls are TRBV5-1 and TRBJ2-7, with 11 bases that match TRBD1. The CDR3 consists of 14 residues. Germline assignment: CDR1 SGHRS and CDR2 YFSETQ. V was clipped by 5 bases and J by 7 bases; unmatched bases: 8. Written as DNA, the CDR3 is TGCGCCAGCAGGAATTCGGGACAGGGGGAAGAGCAGTACTTC. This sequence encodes CASRNSGQGEEQYF.

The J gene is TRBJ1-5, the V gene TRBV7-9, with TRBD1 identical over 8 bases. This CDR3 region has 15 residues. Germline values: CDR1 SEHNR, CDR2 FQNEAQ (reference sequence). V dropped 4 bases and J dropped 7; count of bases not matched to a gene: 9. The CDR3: CASSSFQGANQPQHF. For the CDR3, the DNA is TGTGCCAGCAGCTCGTTCCAGGGGGCAAACCAGCCCCAGCATTTT.

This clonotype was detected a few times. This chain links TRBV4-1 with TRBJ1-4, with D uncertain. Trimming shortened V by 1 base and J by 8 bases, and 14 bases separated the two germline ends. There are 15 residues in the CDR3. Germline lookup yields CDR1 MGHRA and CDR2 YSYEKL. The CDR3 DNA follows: TGCGCCAGCAGCCAAGTCGGGTCCCCGAGGGAAAAACTGTTTTTT. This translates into CASSQVGSPREKLFF.

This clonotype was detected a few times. The CDR3 DNA reads as TGTGCCAGCAGTCAACCTAAGGGACAGGGGACCGGGGAGCTGTTTTTT. As protein: CASSQPKGQGTGELFF. The chain carries TRBV7-3 and TRBJ2-2; TRBD1 matches at 10 bases. CDR1 is SGHTA and CDR2 is FQGTGA in the germline V gene. J lost 5 bases, V lost 6 bases, and 9 bases had no gene match. The CDR3 loop spans 16 amino acids.

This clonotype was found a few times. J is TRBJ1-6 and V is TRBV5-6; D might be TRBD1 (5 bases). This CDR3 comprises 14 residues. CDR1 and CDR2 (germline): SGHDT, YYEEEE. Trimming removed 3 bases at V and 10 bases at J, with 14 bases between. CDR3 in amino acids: CASSSDSRNSPLHF. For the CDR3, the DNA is TGTGCCAGCAGCTCCGACAGCAGGAACTCACCCCTCCACTTT.

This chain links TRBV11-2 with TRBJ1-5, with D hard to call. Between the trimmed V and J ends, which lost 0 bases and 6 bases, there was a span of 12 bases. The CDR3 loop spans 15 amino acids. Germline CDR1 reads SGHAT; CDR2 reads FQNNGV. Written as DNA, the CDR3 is TGTGCCAGCAGCTTAGAGGCGGGGATTGGTCAGCCCCAGCATTTT. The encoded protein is CASSLEAGIGQPQHF.

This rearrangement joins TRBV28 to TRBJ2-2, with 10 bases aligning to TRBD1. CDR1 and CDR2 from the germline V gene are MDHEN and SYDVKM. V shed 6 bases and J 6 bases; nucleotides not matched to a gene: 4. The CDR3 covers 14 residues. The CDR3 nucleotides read TGTGCCAGCAGGCCGGGACAGGGGCCCGGGGAGCTGTTTTTT. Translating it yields CASRPGQGPGELFF.

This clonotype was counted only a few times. CDR3 in DNA: TGTGCCAGCAGCGCCTACGCAGGGACCCAAGAGACCCAGTACTTC. Translation gives CASSAYAGTQETQYF. The gene calls are TRBV9 and TRBJ2-5; the D gene could be TRBD1 or TRBD2 (5 bases each). This CDR3 spans 15 amino acids. The germline gives CDR1 SGDLS, CDR2 YYNGEE. V was trimmed by 3 bases and J by 1 base, leaving 13 bases between them.

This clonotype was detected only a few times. The chain's CDR3 is CSARFFGRSTDTQYF. The CDR3 DNA reads as TGCAGTGCTAGATTCTTCGGGCGAAGCACAGATACGCAGTATTTT. V usage is TRBV20-1 and J usage is TRBJ2-3, with no clear D. CDR1 DFQATT and CDR2 SNEGSKA come from the germline V gene (reference sequence). Trimming cost V 2 bases and J 0 bases, with 12 bases left between them. This CDR3 region has 15 residues.

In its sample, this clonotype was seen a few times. In nucleotides, the CDR3 is TGTGCCAGCAGTTACGTAGCTTCACCCCTCCACTTT. Amino acid sequence: CASSYVASPLHF. The gene calls are TRBV6-2 or TRBV6-3 and TRBJ1-6; the D is unclear. V was shortened by 2 bases and J by 9 bases, with 5 bases between the two germline ends. This CDR3 has 12 amino acids. Germline V gene sequence: CDR1 MNHEY, CDR2 SVGEGT.

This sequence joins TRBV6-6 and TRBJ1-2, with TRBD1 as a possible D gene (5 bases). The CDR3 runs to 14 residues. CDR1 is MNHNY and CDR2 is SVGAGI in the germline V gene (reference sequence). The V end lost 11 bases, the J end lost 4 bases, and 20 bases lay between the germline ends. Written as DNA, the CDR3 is TGTGCCGGATACGGCAGACAGAGTACCTATGGCTACACCTTC. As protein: CAGYGRQSTYGYTF.

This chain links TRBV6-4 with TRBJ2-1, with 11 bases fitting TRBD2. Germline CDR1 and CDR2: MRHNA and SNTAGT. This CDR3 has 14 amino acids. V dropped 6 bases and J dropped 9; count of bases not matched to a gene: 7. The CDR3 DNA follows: TGTGCCAGCAGCACCGGGACTAGCGGTACTGAGCAGTTCTTC. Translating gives CASSTGTSGTEQFF.

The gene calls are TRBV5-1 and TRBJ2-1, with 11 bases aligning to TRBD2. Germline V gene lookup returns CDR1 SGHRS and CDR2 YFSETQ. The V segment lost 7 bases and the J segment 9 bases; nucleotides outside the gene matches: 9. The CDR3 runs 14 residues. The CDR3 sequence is CASLGGTSGREQFF. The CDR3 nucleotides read TGCGCCAGCCTCGGTGGGACTAGCGGCCGTGAGCAGTTCTTC. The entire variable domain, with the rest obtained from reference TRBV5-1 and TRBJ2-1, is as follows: KAGVTQTPRYLIKTRGQQVTLSCSPISGHRSVSWYQQTPGQGLQFLFEYFSETQRNKGNFPGRFSGRQFSNSRSEMNVSTLELGDSALYLCASLGGTSGREQFFGPGTRLTVL.